These 23 T cell receptor beta chains were all obtained from the same sample, sequenced in a study of blood T cell repertoires in COVID-19. TCRdb's copy holds only in-frame clones and misses some; the assay was immunoSEQ multiplex PCR. The data show some 100,000 clones, roughly 86% seen once. Sequenced material: peripheral blood. All receptors come from a man between 45 and 60 years old with acute or convalescent COVID-19.

The CDR3 reads CASSPATSGRSEQYF. The CDR3, as DNA: TGTGCCAGCAGCCCCGCGACTAGCGGGAGAAGCGAGCAGTACTTC. J is TRBJ2-7 and V is TRBV11-2; TRBD2 agrees at 12 bases. Germline CDR1 reads SGHAT; CDR2 reads FQNNGV. This CDR3 region has 15 residues. The trim removed 5 bases at V and 6 bases at J, leaving 8 bases unmatched.

This chain links TRBV5-4 with TRBJ2-3; perhaps TRBD1 as D (6 bases). Germline V CDR1 and CDR2: SGHNT, YYREEE (reference sequence). This CDR3 has 13 residues. Trimming stripped 0 bases from V and 8 bases from J, with 10 bases between. CDR3 residues: CASSLAEDSTQYF. The DNA of the CDR3 is TGTGCCAGCAGCTTGGCCGAGGACAGTACGCAGTATTTT.

The CDR3 nucleotides read TGTGCCTGGAGTGTAGGGGGACCCTCTGGAAACACCATATATTTT. Amino acids: CAWSVGGPSGNTIYF. The rearrangement joins TRBV30 to TRBJ1-3, with D possibly matching TRBD1 (6 bases). Germline V gives CDR1 GTSNPN, CDR2 SVGIG (reference sequence). The CDR3 runs 15 residues. V was shortened by 0 bases and J by 0 bases, with 9 bases between the two germline ends.

The chain is built from TRBV28 and TRBJ2-7, with 11 bases matching TRBD2. The length of the CDR3 is 14 residues. After removal of 5 bases from V and 4 bases from J, the junction contained 4 bases not matched to a gene. The V gene's germline CDR1 is MDHEN and CDR2 SYDVKM. The CDR3 DNA is TGTGCCAGCAGTAAGTCTAGCGGGAGGTACGAGCAGTACTTC. This gives the protein CASSKSSGRYEQYF. Looking up the rest from reference TRBV28 and TRBJ2-7 gives the full variable domain: DVKVTQSSRYLVKRTGEKVFLECVQDMDHENMFWYRQDPGLGLRLIYFSYDVKMKEKGDIPEGYSVSREKKERFSLILESASTNQTSMYLCASSKSSGRYEQYFGPGTRLTVT.

The rearrangement links TRBV5-1 to TRBJ2-1; TRBD2 agrees at 16 bases. CDR1 SGHRS and CDR2 YFSETQ come from the germline V gene. The CDR3 spans 19 residues. Trimming cost V 4 bases and J 1 base; bases outside gene matches: 8. CDR3 bases: TGCGCCAGCAGCCCGGGACTAGCGGGAGGGAAAGGGTCCTACAATGAGCAGTTCTTC. Translation: CASSPGLAGGKGSYNEQFF. The complete variable domain, with remaining parts taken from reference TRBV5-1 and TRBJ2-1, reads KAGVTQTPRYLIKTRGQQVTLSCSPISGHRSVSWYQQTPGQGLQFLFEYFSETQRNKGNFPGRFSGRQFSNSRSEMNVSTLELGDSALYLCASSPGLAGGKGSYNEQFFGPGTRLTVL.

The gene calls are TRBV10-1 and TRBJ2-5, with 9 bases aligning to TRBD1. Unmatched junction bases numbered 5, after V lost 0 bases and J lost 0 bases. Germline loops: CDR1 WNHNN, CDR2 SYGVQD (reference sequence). The CDR3 totals 17 residues. CDR3 loop: CASSESWGQGDQETQYF. The CDR3 coding sequence is TGCGCCAGCAGTGAGTCCTGGGGACAGGGTGACCAAGAGACCCAGTACTTC.

The chain couples TRBV30 to TRBJ2-7, with 7 positions matching TRBD1. Germline lookup yields CDR1 GTSNPN and CDR2 SVGIG (reference sequence). The CDR3 totals 18 residues. The ends lost 3 bases at V and 2 bases at J; junction bases unmatched: 19. The CDR3: CAWRTPPRTGDNTYEQYF. The CDR3 DNA sequence: TGTGCCTGGAGAACCCCTCCCCGGACAGGCGACAACACCTACGAGCAGTACTTC.

The V gene is TRBV5-4, the J gene TRBJ2-3; D possibly corresponds to TRBD2 (5 bases). CDR3 size: 14 residues. The germline gives CDR1 SGHNT, CDR2 YYREEE (reference sequence). V lost 4 bases and J 5 bases, leaving 14 bases between the germline ends. In nucleotides, the CDR3 is TGTGCCAGCAGCCGTTCTAGGGAGAGAGATACGCAGTATTTT. It specifies CASSRSRERDTQYF. The full variable domain, in which reference TRBV5-4 and TRBJ2-3 provide the parts outside the CDR3, is ETGVTQSPTHLIKTRGQQVTLRCSSQSGHNTVSWYQQALGQGPQFIFQYYREEENGRGNFPPRFSGLQFPNYSSELNVNALELDDSALYLCASSRSRERDTQYFGPGTRLTVL.

The chain uses TRBV5-1 and TRBJ2-1, with 9 positions matching TRBD2. V was clipped by 2 bases and J by 10 bases; unmatched bases: 7. This CDR3 has 14 amino acids. The germline CDR1 and CDR2 sequences are SGHRS and YFSETQ. The CDR3 sequence is CASSFPGTSKEQFF. As DNA, the CDR3 is TGCGCCAGCAGCTTCCCCGGGACTAGCAAGGAGCAGTTCTTC.

This clone was counted a single time. V usage is TRBV27 and J usage is TRBJ2-3; no clear D gene. Germline V CDR1 and CDR2: MNHEY, SMNVEV (reference sequence). The CDR3 is 11 residues long. V was cut by 6 bases and J by 5 bases, with 6 bases left in between. CDR3 sequence: CASSRKDTQYF. CDR3 in DNA: TGTGCCAGCAGCAGAAAAGATACGCAGTATTTT.

CDR3 region: CASSPWSGLAGGDEQFF. CDR3 bases: TGTGCCAGCAGCCCTTGGAGCGGACTAGCGGGAGGCGATGAGCAGTTCTTC. The chain couples TRBV7-9 to TRBJ2-1; 14 bases align to TRBD2. The germline CDR1 and CDR2 sequences are SEHNR and FQNEAQ (reference sequence). V was clipped by 5 bases and J by 8 bases; unmatched bases: 11. This CDR3 contains 17 residues. The complete variable domain, with remaining parts taken from reference TRBV7-9 and TRBJ2-1, reads DTGVSQNPRHKITKRGQNVTFRCDPISEHNRLYWYRQTLGQGPEFLTYFQNEAQLEKSRLLSDRFSAERPKGSFSTLEIQRTEQGDSAMYLCASSPWSGLAGGDEQFFGPGTRLTVL.

This clone was observed once. This rearrangement joins TRBV5-1 to TRBJ1-6, with D perhaps TRBD1 (5 bases). V dropped 3 bases and J dropped 4 bases, with 11 bases sitting between them. CDR1 is SGHRS, CDR2 YFSETQ, per germline. This CDR3 has 15 amino acids. CDR3 residues: CASSYYDSYNSPLHF. CDR3 sequence (DNA): TGCGCCAGCAGCTATTATGACAGTTATAATTCACCCCTCCACTTT. Filled out from reference TRBV5-1 and TRBJ1-6, the complete variable domain reads KAGVTQTPRYLIKTRGQQVTLSCSPISGHRSVSWYQQTPGQGLQFLFEYFSETQRNKGNFPGRFSGRQFSNSRSEMNVSTLELGDSALYLCASSYYDSYNSPLHFGNGTRLTVT.

The table lists this clone with a count of one. The V and J genes are TRBV30 and TRBJ2-7; 10 bases line up with TRBD2. The V gene end was trimmed by 3 bases and the J gene end by 0 bases; junction bases not matched to a gene: 5. Germline CDR1 is GTSNPN and CDR2 is SVGIG (reference sequence). The CDR3 loop spans 15 amino acids. In nucleotides, the CDR3 is TGTGCCTGGAGCGCCGGACTAGCGGTCTCCTACGAGCAGTACTTC. It specifies CAWSAGLAVSYEQYF.

This sequence joins TRBV6-5 and TRBJ1-3; D gene unclear. CDR3 size: 14 residues. Germline CDR1 and CDR2: MNHEY and SVGAGI. Trimming shortened V by 2 bases and J by 1 base, and 6 bases separated the two germline ends. The CDR3 DNA reads TGTGCCAGCAGTTACGCGGCTTCTGGAAACACCATATATTTT. It specifies CASSYAASGNTIYF.

This clone has a count of ten or more. The chain is built from TRBV7-9 and TRBJ2-1; unclear D gene. From germline, CDR1 is SEHNR and CDR2 FQNEAQ (reference sequence). V shed 1 base and J shed 3 bases, with 7 bases lying between them. This CDR3 spans 14 amino acids. In nucleotides, the CDR3 is TGTGCCAGCAGCTTAGTAACGCGCTACAATGAGCAGTTCTTC. This codes for CASSLVTRYNEQFF.

The chain uses TRBV6-5 and TRBJ2-3, with 7 bases lining up with TRBD1. The germline CDR1 and CDR2 sequences are MNHEY and SVGAGI. The V segment lost 5 bases and the J segment 1 base; nucleotides outside the gene matches: 3. This CDR3 contains 14 residues. DNA of the CDR3: TGTGCCAGCAGTACAGGGGCCGGCACAGATACGCAGTATTTT. Its protein product is CASSTGAGTDTQYF.

V gene TRBV9 combines with J gene TRBJ2-3; perhaps TRBD2 as D (7 bases). V was pared by 10 bases and J by 3 bases, with 18 bases between. This CDR3 has 14 amino acids. In germline, CDR1 is SGDLS, CDR2 YYNGEE. CDR3 amino acids: CAGGTGAGTDTQYF. CDR3 nucleotides: TGTGCCGGGGGCACGGGAGCGGGAACAGATACGCAGTATTTT. Looking up the rest from reference TRBV9 and TRBJ2-3 gives the full variable domain: DSGVTQTPKHLITATGQRVTLRCSPRSGDLSVYWYQQSLDQGLQFLIQYYNGEERAKGNILERFSAQQFPDLHSELNLSSLELGDSALYFCAGGTGAGTDTQYFGPGTRLTVL.

The chain recombines TRBV5-1 with TRBJ1-2; D might be TRBD1 (5 bases). The V end lost 2 bases, the J end lost 0 bases, and 20 bases lay between the germline ends. Germline CDR1 and CDR2: SGHRS and YFSETQ. The CDR3 contains 18 residues. The CDR3 DNA reads as TGCGCCAGCAGCTTCATGTCGCAGGGCACCCAAGCTAACTATGGCTACACCTTC. Encoded protein: CASSFMSQGTQANYGYTF.

The chain couples TRBV3-1 (or the pseudogene TRBV3-2) to TRBJ1-4, with TRBD1 identical over 7 bases. CDR1 and CDR2 (germline): LGHDT, YNNKEL (reference sequence). The V segment lost 4 bases and the J segment 8 bases; nucleotides outside the gene matches: 7. The CDR3 has 14 amino acids. The CDR3 sequence: CASSPRTGSEKLFF. CDR3 DNA: TGTGCCAGCAGCCCCAGGACAGGTAGCGAAAAACTGTTTTTT.

V and J are TRBV30 and TRBJ1-2; 9 nucleotides align to TRBD1. Germline trimming cut 2 bases from V and 7 bases from J; bases unmatched to any gene: 5. Germline values: CDR1 GTSNPN, CDR2 SVGIG (reference sequence). This CDR3 has 13 residues. The CDR3 here is CAWSRDRVRGYTF. The CDR3 coding sequence is TGTGCCTGGAGTAGGGACAGGGTTCGTGGCTACACCTTC.

This clone was observed once. This chain joins TRBV18 and TRBJ1-4; D gene ambiguous. The germline CDR1 and CDR2 sequences are KGHSH and LQKENI. The CDR3 covers 13 residues. V lost 6 bases, J lost 5 bases, and 10 bases lay in between. CDR3 DNA: TGTGCCAGCTCTTCCGAGTTGAATGAAAAACTGTTTTTT. Protein sequence: CASSSELNEKLFF.

The rearrangement joins TRBV7-2 to TRBJ2-3; TRBD2 aligns across 9 bases. CDR1 is SGHTA and CDR2 is FQGNSA in the germline V gene. The CDR3 is made up of 13 amino acids. J was trimmed by 5 bases and V by 10 bases; bases with no gene match: 7. The CDR3 DNA sequence: TGTGCCACCGGGACTAGCACCTTAGATACGCAGTATTTT. Protein sequence: CATGTSTLDTQYF.

The J gene is TRBJ2-2, the V gene TRBV7-3; D call uncertain. Germline loops: CDR1 SGHTA, CDR2 FQGTGA. Deletions cut 4 bases from V and 5 bases from J, with 8 bases between. This CDR3 has 13 amino acids. The CDR3 sequence is CASSSPGTGELFF. CDR3 DNA: TGTGCCAGCAGCTCCCCCGGGACCGGGGAGCTGTTTTTT.